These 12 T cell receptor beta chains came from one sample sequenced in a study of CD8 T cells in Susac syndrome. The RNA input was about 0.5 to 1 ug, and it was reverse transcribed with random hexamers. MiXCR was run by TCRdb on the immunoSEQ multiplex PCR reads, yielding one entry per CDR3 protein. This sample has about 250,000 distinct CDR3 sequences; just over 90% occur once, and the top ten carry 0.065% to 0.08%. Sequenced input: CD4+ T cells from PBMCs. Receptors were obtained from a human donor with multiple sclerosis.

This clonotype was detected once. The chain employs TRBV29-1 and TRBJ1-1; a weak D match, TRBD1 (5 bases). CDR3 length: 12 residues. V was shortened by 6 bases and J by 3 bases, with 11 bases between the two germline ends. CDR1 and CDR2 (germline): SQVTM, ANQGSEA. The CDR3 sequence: CSVRQLDTEAFF. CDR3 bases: TGCAGCGTGCGACAGTTGGACACTGAAGCTTTCTTT.

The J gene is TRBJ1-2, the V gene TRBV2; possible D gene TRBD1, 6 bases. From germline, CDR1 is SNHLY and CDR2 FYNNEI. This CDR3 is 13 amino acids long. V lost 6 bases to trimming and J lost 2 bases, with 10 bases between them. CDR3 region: CASSPGTNYGYTF. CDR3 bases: TGTGCCAGCAGCCCCGGGACAAACTATGGCTACACCTTC.

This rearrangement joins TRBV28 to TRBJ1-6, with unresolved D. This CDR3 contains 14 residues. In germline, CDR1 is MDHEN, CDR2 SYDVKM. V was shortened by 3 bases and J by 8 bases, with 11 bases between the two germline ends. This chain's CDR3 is CASSFRASHSPLHF. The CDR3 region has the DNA TGTGCCAGCAGTTTTCGTGCGTCACATTCACCCCTCCACTTT.

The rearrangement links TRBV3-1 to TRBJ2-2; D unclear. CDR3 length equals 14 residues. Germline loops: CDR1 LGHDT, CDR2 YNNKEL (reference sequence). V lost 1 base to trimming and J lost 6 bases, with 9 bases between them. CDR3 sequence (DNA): TGTGCCAGCAGCCAAGTCGTCGGGCCCGGGGAGCTGTTTTTT. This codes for CASSQVVGPGELFF.

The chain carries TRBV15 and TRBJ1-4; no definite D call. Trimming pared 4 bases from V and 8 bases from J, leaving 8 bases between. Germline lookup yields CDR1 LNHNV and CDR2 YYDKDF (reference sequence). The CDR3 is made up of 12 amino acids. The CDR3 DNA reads TGTGCCACCAGCAAACACCGCGAAAAACTGTTTTTT. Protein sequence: CATSKHREKLFF.

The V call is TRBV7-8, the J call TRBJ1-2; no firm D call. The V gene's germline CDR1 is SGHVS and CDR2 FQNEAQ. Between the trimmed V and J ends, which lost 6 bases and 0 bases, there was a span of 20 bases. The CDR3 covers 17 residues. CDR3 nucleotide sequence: TGTGCCAGCAGACTCGTGGGTGTCGGCAGACCTAACTATGGCTACACCTTC. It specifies CASRLVGVGRPNYGYTF.

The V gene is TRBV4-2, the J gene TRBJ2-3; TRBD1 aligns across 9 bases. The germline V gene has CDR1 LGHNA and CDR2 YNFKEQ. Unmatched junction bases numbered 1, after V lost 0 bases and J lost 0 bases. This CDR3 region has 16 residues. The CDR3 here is CASSQEGTGSTDTQYF. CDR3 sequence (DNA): TGTGCCAGCAGCCAAGAGGGGACAGGGAGCACAGATACGCAGTATTTT.

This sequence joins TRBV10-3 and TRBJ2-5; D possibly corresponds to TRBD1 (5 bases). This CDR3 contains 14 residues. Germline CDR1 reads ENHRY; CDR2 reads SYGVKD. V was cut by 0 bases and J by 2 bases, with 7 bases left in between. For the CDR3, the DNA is TGTGCCATCAGTGAGTCGACAGCTCAAGAGACCCAGTACTTC. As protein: CAISESTAQETQYF.

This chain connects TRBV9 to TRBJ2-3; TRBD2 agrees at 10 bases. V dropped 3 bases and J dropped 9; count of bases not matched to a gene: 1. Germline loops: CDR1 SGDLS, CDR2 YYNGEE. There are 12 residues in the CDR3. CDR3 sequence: CASSEAGGTQYF. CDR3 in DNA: TGTGCCAGCAGCGAAGCGGGGGGGACGCAGTATTTT.

The CDR3 here is CASSPHRGFNSPLHF. The CDR3 nucleotides are TGTGCCAGCAGCCCGCACAGGGGGTTTAATTCACCCCTCCACTTT. The genes are TRBV14 and TRBJ1-6, with 8 bases fitting TRBD1. CDR1 is SGHDN and CDR2 is FVKESK in the germline V gene. J gave up 6 bases and V 4 bases, and 5 bases lay outside the gene matches. The CDR3 sequence is 15 residues long.

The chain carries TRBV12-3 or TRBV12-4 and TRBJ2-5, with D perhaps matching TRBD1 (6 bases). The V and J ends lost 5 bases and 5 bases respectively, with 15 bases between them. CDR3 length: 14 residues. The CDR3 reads CASSRNTGSETQYF. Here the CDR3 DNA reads TGTGCCAGCAGTCGTAATACAGGGAGCGAGACCCAGTACTTC.

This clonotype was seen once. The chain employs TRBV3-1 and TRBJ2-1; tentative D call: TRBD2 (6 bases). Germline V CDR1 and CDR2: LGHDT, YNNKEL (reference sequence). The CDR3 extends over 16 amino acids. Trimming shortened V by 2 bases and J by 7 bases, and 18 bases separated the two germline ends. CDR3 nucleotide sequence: TGTGCCAGCAGCCAAAATCCAATTAGCGGAGAAAATGAGCAGTTCTTC. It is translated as CASSQNPISGENEQFF.